This TCR beta chain was sequenced in a study of T cells in Graves' hyperthyroidism and ophthalmopathy. There are 13 residues in the CDR3. Germline V gene lookup returns CDR1 DFQATT and CDR2 SNEGSKA (reference sequence). The V segment lost 1 base and the J segment 15 bases; nucleotides outside the gene matches: 9. In the ophthalmopathy cohort, Clinical Activity Score was at least 3, NOSPECS grade at least 4, and duration under 3 months. The source of the PBMCs was approximately 10 ml of fresh peripheral blood. Template material for amplifying TCR beta CDR3 regions consisted of RNA transcripts. With the HTBI primer set, the TCR CDR3 went through a first round of RT-PCR. TCRdb itself ran the multiplex PCR reads through MiXCR, one entry per CDR3 protein. The sample holds roughly 280,000 distinct CDR3 sequences, about 18% seen once. This clonotype occurred many times. The antigen is undetermined. Whole-study findings and limits: Ophthalmopathy cases were set apart from stable hyperthyroidism by a 13 V-J model.

The chain joins TRBV20-1 to TRBJ2-1, with 10 positions matching TRBD2. Sequenced sample: blood. This sequence was found in a woman aged 55-75 years with Graves' ophthalmopathy. CDR3 coding DNA: TGCAGTGCTAGAGTGGTAGCGGGAGGTGATTTGTTCTTC. This encodes CSARVVAGGDLFF.